The subject of this entry is one T cell receptor (beta chain). Its cognate antigen has yet to be identified. No much larger clone is present one base from it, and per-base qualities are unavailable. Library creation used the immunoSEQ multiplex PCR assay. What TCRdb holds here is the immuneACCESS table cut down to in-frame rearrangements. Part of the clones is not present; checked against another copy, under half of the missing clones reflect an unresolved V gene, and the others are unexplained. The sample includes about 49,000 clones, with roughly 85% observed a single time. The ten largest make up about 2.7% of the sample. This specimen belongs to a study of control samples from healthy donors and cancer patients (dated by TCRdb to the early 2020s). Looking up the germline V gene yields CDR1 MNHEY and CDR2 SVGAGI. The CDR3 covers 14 residues, taking in both the cysteine and the phenylalanine. The sequence is cut down to CDR3 DNA, 42 bases in frame from base 1. V is pruned by 8 bases and J by 2 bases, leaving 5 bases of the junction without a gene match.

Specimen: PBMCs. The rearranged chain carries TRBV6-5 and TRBJ2-2; the central 7 bases match TRBD2. This receptor was identified in a woman aged 50 to 60 with lung cancer. The encoded CDR3 is CASEASGNTGELFF. The base sequence is TGTGCCAGCGAGGCTAGCGGAAACACCGGGGAGCTGTTTTTT.